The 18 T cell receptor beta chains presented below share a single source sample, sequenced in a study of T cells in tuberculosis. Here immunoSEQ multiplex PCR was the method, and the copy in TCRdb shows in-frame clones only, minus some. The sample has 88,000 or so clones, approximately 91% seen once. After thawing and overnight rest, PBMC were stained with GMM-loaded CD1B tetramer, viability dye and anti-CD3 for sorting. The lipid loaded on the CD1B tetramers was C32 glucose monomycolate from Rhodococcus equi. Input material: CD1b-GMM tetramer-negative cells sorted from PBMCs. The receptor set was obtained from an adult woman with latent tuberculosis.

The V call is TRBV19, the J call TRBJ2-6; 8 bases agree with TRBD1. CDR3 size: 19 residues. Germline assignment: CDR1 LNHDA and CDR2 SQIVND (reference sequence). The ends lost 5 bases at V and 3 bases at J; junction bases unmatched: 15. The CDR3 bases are TGTGCCAGTAGTCCTGGTGGGGCAGGGGGCTCAGGTGGGGCCAACGTCCTGACTTTC. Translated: CASSPGGAGGSGGANVLTF.

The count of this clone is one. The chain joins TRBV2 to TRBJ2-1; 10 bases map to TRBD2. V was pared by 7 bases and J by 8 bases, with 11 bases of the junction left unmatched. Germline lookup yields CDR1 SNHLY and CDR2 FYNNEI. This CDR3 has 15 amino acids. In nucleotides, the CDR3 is TGTGCCAGCAACAACAAAGCGGGGGGGCTTGATGAGCAGTTCTTC. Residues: CASNNKAGGLDEQFF.

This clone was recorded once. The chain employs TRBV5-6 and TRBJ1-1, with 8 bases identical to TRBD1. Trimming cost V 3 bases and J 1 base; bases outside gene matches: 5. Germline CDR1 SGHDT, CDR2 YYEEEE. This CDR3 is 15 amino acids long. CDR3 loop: CASSSPGQANTEAFF. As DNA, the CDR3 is TGTGCCAGCAGCTCACCGGGACAGGCGAACACTGAAGCTTTCTTT.

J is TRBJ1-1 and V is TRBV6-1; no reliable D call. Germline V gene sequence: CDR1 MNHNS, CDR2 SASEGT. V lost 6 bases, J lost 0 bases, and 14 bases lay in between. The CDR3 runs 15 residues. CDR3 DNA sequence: TGTGCCAGCAGGCCCTTACAGCTCATGAACACTGAAGCTTTCTTT. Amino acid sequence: CASRPLQLMNTEAFF.

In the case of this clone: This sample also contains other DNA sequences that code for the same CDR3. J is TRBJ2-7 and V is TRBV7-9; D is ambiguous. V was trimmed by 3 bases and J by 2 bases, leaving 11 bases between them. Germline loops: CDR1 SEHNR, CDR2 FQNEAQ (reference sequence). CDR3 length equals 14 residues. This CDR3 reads CASSLVDTPYEQYF. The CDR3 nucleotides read TGTGCCAGCAGCTTGGTCGACACCCCCTACGAGCAGTACTTC.

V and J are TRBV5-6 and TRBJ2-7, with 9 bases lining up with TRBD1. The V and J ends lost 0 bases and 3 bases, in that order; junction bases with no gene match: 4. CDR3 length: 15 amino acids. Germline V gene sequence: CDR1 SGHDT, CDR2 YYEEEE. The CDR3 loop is CASSLVGQGHYEQYF. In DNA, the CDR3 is TGTGCCAGCAGCTTGGTGGGACAGGGCCACTACGAGCAGTACTTC.

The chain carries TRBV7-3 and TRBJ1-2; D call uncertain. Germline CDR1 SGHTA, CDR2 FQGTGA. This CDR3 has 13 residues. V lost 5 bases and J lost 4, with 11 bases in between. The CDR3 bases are TGTGCCAGCAGCCCTCTTCCGTTCTATGGCTACACCTTC. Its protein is CASSPLPFYGYTF. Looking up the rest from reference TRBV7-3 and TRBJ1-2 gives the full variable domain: GAGVSQTPSNKVTEKGKYVELRCDPISGHTALYWYRQSLGQGPEFLIYFQGTGAADDSGLPNDRFFAVRPEGSVSTLKIQRTERGDSAVYLCASSPLPFYGYTFGSGTRLTVV.

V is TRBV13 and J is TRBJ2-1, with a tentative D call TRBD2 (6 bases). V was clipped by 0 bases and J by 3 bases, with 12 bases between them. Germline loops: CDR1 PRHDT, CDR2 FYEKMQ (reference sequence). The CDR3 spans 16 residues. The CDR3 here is CASSLGGRGFYNEQFF. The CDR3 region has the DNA TGTGCCAGCAGCTTAGGGGGGCGGGGATTCTACAATGAGCAGTTCTTC.

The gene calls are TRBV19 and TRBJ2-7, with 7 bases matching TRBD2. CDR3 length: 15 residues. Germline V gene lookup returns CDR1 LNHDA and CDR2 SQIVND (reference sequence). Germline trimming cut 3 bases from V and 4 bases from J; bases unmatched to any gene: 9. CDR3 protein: CASSIRGGPVYEQYF. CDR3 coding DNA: TGTGCCAGTAGTATTCGCGGGGGTCCGGTGTACGAGCAGTACTTC.

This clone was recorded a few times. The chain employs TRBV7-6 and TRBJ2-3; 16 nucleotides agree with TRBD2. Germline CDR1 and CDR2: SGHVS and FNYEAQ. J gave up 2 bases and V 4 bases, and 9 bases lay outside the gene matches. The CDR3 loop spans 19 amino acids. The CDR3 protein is CASSSAGTSGGAFTDTQYF. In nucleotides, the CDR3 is TGTGCCAGCAGCTCAGCCGGGACTAGCGGGGGGGCGTTCACAGATACGCAGTATTTT. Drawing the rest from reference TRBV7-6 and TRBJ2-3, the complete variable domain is GAGVSQSPRYKVTKRGQDVALRCDPISGHVSLYWYRQALGQGPEFLTYFNYEAQQDKSGLPNDRFSAERPEGSISTLTIQRTEQRDSAMYRCASSSAGTSGGAFTDTQYFGPGTRLTVL.

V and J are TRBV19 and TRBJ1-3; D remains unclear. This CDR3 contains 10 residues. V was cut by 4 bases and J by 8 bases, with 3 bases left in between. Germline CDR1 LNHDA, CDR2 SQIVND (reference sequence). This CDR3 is CASSTDTIYF. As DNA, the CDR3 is TGTGCCAGTAGTACGGACACCATATATTTT.

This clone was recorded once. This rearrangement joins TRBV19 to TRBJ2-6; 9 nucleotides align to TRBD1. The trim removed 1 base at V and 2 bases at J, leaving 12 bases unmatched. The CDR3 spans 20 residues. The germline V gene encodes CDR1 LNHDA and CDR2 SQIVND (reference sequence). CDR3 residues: CASSIGRTGVSVTGANVLTF. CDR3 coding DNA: TGTGCCAGTAGTATAGGGCGGACAGGGGTATCTGTAACTGGGGCCAACGTCCTGACTTTC.

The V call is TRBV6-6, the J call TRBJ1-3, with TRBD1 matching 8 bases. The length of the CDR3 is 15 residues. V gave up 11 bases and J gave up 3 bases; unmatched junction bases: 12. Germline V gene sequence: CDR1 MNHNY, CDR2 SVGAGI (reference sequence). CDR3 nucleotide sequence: TGTGCCTGCTACACCGGGACAGGAAGTGGAAACACCATATATTTT. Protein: CACYTGTGSGNTIYF.

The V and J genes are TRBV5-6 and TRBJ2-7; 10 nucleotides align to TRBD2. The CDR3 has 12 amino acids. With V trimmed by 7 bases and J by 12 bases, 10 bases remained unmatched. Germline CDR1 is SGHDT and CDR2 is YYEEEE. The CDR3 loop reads CASSLGLADPYV. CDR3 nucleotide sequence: TGTGCCAGCTCACTTGGACTAGCGGACCCGTACGTC.

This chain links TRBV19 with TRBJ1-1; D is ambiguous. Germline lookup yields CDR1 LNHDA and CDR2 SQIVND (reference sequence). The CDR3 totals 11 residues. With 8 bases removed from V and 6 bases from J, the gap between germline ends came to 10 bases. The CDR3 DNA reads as TGTGCCAGTTCTGAGCATTCTGAAGCTTTCTTT. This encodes CASSEHSEAFF.

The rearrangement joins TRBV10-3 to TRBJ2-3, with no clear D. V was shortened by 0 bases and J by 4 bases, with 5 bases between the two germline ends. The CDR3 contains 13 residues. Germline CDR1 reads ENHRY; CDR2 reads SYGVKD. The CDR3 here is CAISESFADTQYF. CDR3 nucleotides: TGTGCCATCAGTGAGTCTTTCGCAGATACGCAGTATTTT.

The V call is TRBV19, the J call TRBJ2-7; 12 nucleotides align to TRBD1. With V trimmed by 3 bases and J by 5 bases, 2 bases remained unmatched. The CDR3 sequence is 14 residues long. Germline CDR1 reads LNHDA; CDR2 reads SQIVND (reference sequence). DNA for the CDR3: TGTGCCAGTAGTATCGGGACAGGGGGCAACGAGCAGTACTTC. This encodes CASSIGTGGNEQYF.

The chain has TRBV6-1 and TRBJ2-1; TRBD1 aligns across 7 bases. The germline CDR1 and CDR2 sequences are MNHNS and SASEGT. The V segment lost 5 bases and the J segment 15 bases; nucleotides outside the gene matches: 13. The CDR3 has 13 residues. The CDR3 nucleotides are TGTGCCAGCAGTTCCGACCCGACAGGGTCTCGGTTCTTC. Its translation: CASSSDPTGSRFF.